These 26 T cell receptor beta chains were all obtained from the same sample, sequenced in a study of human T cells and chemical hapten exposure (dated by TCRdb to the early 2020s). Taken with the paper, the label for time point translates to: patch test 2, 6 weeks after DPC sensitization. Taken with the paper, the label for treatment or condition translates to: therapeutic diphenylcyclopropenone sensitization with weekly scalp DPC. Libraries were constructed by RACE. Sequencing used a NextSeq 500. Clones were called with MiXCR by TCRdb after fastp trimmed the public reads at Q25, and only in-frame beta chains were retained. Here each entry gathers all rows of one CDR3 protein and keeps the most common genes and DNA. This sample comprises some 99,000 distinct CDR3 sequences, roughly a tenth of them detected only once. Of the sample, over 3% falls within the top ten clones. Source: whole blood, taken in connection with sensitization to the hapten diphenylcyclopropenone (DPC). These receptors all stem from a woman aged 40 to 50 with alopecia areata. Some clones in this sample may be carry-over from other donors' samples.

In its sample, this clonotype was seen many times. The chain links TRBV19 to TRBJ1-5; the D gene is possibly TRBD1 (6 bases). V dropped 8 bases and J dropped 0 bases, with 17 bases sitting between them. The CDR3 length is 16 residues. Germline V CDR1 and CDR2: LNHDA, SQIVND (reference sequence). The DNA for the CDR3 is TGTGCCAGTGGACAGCCCCAGAGTTATAGCAATCAGCCCCAGCATTTT. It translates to CASGQPQSYSNQPQHF.

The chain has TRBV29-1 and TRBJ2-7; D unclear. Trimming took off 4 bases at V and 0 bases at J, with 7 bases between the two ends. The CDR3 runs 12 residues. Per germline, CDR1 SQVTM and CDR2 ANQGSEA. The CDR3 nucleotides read TGCAGCGTTGCGATCTCCTCCTACGAGCAGTACTTC. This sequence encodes CSVAISSYEQYF.

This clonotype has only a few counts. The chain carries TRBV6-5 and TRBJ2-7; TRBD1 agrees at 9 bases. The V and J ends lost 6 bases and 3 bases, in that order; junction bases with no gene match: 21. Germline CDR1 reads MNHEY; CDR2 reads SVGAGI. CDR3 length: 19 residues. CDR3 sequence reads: CASSQDASIGTGFGYEQYF. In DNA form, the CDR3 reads TGTGCCAGCAGCCAGGACGCGTCTATCGGGACAGGGTTTGGCTACGAGCAGTACTTC.

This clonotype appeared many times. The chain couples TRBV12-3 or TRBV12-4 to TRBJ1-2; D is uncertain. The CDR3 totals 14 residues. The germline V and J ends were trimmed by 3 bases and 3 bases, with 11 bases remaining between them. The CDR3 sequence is CASSLKGVDYGYTF. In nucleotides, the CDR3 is TGTGCCAGCAGTTTGAAGGGCGTAGACTATGGCTACACCTTC.

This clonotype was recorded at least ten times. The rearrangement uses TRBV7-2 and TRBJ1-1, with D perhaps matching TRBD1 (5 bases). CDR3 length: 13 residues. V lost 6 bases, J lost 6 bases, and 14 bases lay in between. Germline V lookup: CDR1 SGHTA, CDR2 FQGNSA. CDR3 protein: CASRTGLDPEAFF. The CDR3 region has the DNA TGTGCCAGCAGAACAGGTCTGGATCCTGAAGCTTTCTTT.

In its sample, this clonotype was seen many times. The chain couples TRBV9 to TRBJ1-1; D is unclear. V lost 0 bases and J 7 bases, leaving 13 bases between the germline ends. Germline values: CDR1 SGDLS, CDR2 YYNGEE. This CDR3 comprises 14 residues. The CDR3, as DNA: TGTGCCAGCAGCGTAGTTACGCGGTTCGGTGAAGCTTTCTTT. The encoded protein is CASSVVTRFGEAFF.

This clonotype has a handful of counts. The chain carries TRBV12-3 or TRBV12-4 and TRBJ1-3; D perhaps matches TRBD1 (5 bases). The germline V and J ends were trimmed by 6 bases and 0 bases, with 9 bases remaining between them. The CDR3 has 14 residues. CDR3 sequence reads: CASSNRFSGNTIYF. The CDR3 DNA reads TGTGCCAGCAGCAACAGGTTCTCTGGAAACACCATATATTTT.

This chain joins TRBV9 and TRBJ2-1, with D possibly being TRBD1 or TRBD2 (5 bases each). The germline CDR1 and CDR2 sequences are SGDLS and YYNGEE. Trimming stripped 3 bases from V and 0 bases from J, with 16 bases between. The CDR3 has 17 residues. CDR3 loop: CASSAWDGTSSYNEQFF. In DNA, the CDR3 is TGTGCCAGCAGCGCCTGGGACGGGACGAGCTCCTACAATGAGCAGTTCTTC.

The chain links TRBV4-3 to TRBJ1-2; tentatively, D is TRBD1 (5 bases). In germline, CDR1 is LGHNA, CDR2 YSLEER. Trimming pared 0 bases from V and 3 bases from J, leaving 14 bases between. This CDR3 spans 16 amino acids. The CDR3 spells CASSQETQGSDYGYTF. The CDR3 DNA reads TGCGCCAGCAGCCAAGAAACCCAGGGTAGCGACTATGGCTACACCTTC.

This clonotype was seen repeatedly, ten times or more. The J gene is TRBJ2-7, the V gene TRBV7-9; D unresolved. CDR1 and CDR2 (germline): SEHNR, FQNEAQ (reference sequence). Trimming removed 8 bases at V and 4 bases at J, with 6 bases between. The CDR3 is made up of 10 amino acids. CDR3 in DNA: TGTGCCAGCGGGTTATACGAGCAGTACTTC. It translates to CASGLYEQYF.

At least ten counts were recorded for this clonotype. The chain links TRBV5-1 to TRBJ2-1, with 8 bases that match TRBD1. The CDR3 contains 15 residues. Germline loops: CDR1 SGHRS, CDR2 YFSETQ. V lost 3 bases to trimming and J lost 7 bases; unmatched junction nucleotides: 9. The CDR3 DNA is TGCGCCAGCAGCTGGACGACAGGGGTCGGGAATGAGCAGTTCTTC. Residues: CASSWTTGVGNEQFF.

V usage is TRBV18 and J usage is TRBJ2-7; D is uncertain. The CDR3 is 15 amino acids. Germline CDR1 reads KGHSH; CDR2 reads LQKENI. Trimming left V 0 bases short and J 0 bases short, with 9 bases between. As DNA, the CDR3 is TGTGCCAGCTCACCACCGGGTCAACTCTCCTACGAGCAGTACTTC. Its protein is CASSPPGQLSYEQYF. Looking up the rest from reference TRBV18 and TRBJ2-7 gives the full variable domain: NAGVMQNPRHLVRRRGQEARLRCSPMKGHSHVYWYRQLPEEGLKFMVYLQKENIIDESGMPKERFSAEFPKEGPSILRIQQVVRGDSAAYFCASSPPGQLSYEQYFGPGTRLTVT.

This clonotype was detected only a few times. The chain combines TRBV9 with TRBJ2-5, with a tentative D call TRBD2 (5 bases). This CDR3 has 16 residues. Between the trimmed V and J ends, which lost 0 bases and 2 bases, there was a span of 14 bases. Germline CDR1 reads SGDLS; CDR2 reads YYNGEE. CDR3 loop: CASSVAGRVPQETQYF. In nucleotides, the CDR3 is TGTGCCAGCAGCGTAGCTGGGCGGGTCCCGCAAGAGACCCAGTACTTC.

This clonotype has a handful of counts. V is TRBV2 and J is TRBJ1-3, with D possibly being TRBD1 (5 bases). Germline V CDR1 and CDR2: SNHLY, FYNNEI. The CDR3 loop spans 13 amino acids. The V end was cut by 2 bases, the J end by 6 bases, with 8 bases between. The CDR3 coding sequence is TGTGCCAGCAGTGAACAGGGCGTAAACACCATATATTTT. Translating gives CASSEQGVNTIYF.

DNA for the CDR3: TGCGCCAGCAGCGGGCTGACAGGAGTCATGAACACTGAAGCTTTCTTT. The encoded protein is CASSGLTGVMNTEAFF. The V gene is TRBV5-1, the J gene TRBJ1-1, with D maybe TRBD1 (6 bases). CDR1 is SGHRS and CDR2 is YFSETQ in the germline V gene. The CDR3 contains 16 residues. Trimming pared 4 bases from V and 0 bases from J, leaving 16 bases between.

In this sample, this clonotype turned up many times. CDR3 DNA sequence: TGTGCCAGCTCACCTACCCTGGGGGGGAACACTGAAGCTTTCTTT. It is translated as CASSPTLGGNTEAFF. J is TRBJ1-1 and V is TRBV18, with D possibly matching TRBD1 (5 bases). There are 15 residues in the CDR3. The V and J ends lost 3 bases and 1 base respectively, with 12 bases between them. Germline V gives CDR1 KGHSH, CDR2 LQKENI.

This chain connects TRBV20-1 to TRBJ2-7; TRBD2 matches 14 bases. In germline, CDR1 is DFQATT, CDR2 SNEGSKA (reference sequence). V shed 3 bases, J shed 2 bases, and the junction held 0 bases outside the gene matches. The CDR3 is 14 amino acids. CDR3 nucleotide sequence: TGCAGTGCTAGGACTAGCGGGGGGGCCTACGAGCAGTACTTC. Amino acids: CSARTSGGAYEQYF.

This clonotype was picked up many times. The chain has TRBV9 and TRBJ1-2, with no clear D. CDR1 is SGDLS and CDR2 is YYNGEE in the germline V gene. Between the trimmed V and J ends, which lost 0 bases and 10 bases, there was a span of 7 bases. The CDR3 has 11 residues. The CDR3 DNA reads TGTGCCAGCAGCGTAGCCCAATACTACACCTTC. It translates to CASSVAQYYTF.

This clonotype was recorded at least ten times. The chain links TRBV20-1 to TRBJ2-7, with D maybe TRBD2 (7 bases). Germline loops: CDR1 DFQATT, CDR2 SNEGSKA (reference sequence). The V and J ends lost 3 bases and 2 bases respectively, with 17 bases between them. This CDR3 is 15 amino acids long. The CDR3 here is CSARSLRGLPYEQYF. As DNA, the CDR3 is TGCAGTGCTAGGAGTCTGCGGGGGCTGCCCTACGAGCAGTACTTC.

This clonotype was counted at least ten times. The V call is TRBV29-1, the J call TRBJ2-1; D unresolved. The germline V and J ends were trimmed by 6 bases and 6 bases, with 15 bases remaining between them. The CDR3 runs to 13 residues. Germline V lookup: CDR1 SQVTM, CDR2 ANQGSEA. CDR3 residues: CSVGHDSPNEQFF. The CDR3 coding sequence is TGCAGCGTGGGCCACGACTCACCCAATGAGCAGTTCTTC.

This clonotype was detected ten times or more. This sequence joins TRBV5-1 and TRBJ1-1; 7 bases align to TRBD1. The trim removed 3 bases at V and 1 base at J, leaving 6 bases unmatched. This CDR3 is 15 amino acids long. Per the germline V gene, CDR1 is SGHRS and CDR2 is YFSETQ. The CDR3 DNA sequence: TGCGCCAGCAGCTCCACCCGACAGGGGAACACTGAAGCTTTCTTT. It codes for CASSSTRQGNTEAFF.

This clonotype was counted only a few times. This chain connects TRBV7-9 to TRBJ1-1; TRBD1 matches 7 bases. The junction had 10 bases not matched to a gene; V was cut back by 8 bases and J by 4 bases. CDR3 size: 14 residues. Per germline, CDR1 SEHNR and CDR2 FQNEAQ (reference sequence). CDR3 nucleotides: TGTGCCAGCTCGGAGGGGGCGCGGGGCACTGAAGCTTTCTTT. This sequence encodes CASSEGARGTEAFF.

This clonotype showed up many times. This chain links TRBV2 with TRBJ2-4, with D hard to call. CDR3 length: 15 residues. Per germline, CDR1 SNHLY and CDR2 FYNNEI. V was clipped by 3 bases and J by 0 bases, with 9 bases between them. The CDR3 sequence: CASSDQLQAKNIQYF. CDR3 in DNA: TGTGCCAGCAGTGACCAGCTACAAGCCAAAAACATTCAGTACTTC.

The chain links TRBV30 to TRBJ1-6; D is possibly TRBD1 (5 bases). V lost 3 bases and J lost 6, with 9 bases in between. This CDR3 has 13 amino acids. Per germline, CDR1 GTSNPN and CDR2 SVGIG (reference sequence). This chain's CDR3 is CAWRMRGNSPLHF. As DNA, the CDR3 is TGTGCCTGGAGGATGAGGGGTAATTCACCCCTCCACTTT. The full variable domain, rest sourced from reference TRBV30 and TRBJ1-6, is SQTIHQWPATLVQPVGSPLSLECTVEGTSNPNLYWYRQAAGRGLQLLFYSVGIGQISSEVPQNLSASRPQDRQFILSSKKLLLSDSGFYLCAWRMRGNSPLHFGNGTRLTVT.

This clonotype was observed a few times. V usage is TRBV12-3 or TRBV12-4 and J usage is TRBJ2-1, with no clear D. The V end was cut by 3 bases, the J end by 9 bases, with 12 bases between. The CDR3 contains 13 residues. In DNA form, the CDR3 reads TGTGCCAGCAGTTTGGGCCCCCCCAGTGAGCAGTTCTTC. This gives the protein CASSLGPPSEQFF.

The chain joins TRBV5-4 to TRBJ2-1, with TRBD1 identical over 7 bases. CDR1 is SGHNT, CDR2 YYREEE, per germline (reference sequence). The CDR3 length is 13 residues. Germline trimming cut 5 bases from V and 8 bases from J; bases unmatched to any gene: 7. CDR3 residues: CASSTDRVDEQFF. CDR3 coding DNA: TGTGCCAGCAGTACCGACAGGGTCGATGAGCAGTTCTTC.